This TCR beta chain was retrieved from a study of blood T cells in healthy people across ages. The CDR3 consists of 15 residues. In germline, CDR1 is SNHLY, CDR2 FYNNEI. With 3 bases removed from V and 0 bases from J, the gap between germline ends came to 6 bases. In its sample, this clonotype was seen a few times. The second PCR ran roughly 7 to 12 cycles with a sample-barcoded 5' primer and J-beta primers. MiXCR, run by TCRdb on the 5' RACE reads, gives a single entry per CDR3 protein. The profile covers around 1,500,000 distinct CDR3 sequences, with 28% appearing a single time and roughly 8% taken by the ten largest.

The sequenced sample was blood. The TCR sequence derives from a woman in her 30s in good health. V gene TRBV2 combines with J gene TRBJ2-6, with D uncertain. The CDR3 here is CASSETISGANVLTF. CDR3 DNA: TGTGCCAGCAGTGAGACAATCTCTGGGGCCAACGTCCTGACTTTC.